This section outlines one T cell receptor (beta chain) sequence together with its context. Between the trimmed V and J ends, which lost 4 bases and 6 bases, there was a span of 7 bases. CDR3 size: 12 residues. The V gene's germline CDR1 is LNHDA and CDR2 SQIVND (reference sequence). These data originate in a study of blood T cell repertoires in COVID-19. Data came from immunoSEQ multiplex PCR; TCRdb stores just in-frame clones and leaves some out. The sample records about 330,000 clones, around 86% being singletons. This receptor was identified in a woman in her forties or fifties with acute or convalescent COVID-19. The sequenced material came from peripheral blood. The chain employs TRBV19 and TRBJ1-5; D not resolved. The CDR3 DNA reads as TGTGCCAGTAGTAAGGAGGTTCAGCCCCAGCATTTT. Protein: CASSKEVQPQHF. Looking up the rest from reference TRBV19 and TRBJ1-5 gives the full variable domain: DGGITQSPKYLFRKEGQNVTLSCEQNLNHDAMYWYRQDPGQGLRLIYYSQIVNDFQKGDIAEGYSVSREKKESFPLTVTSAQKNPTAFYLCASSKEVQPQHFGDGTRLSIL.